Here is one T cell receptor (beta chain) with its context. Its antigen remains undetermined. For each CD8+ T cell subset, flow sorting was done in triplicate, and around 300,000 cells per subset went directly into RLT lysis buffer. Naive CD8+ T cells were defined stringently as CD45RO-CCR7+CD27+CD95- to exclude memory contaminants. Peripheral blood mononuclear cells were isolated from buffy coats using standard density gradient centrifugation. A FACSAria III was used to flow-sort naive CXCR3-negative and CXCR3-positive CD8+ T cells. Total RNA was extracted from sorted cells using an RNeasy Mini Kit. The data derive from a study of CXCR3-negative and CXCR3-positive naive CD8 T cells (dated by TCRdb to between 2019 and 2020). The study in broad terms: Some 150 million TRB reads were obtained in total, roughly 1.5 +/- 0.3 million reads per library. The diversity and physicochemical repertoire analyses included some 11 donors pooled from two independent experiments. The TRBV-TRBJ cluster analysis covered naive subsets from five or six donors and memory cells from 3 donors. What the research found in general, with its limitations: TRB CDR3s from CXCR3-positive naive cells showed higher hydrophobicity (lower Kidera factor 4), lower energy, and higher strength and volume indices than CXCR3-negative naive cells. Within the same donor, TRBV-TRBJ usage looked similar between naive CXCR3-negative and CXCR3-positive cells, but memory cells had distinct patterns. Because surface CD5, which has been linked to self-reactivity in mice, was comparable between naive subsets, TCR interaction strength was also inferred from TRB CDR3 physicochemical properties. Comparably high repertoire diversity was found in both naive subsets, whereas much lower repertoire diversity was found in memory CD8+ T cells. Because CXCR3 expression was partially decreased after cryopreservation, freshly isolated PBMCs were used for most assays.

From a lookup of the germline V gene (reference sequence), CDR1 and CDR2 are SEHNR and FQNEAQ. The CDR3 starts with the cysteine, ends with the phenylalanine, and has 12 residues. No DNA appears here. Sequencing used a NextSeq 550. The Human TCR Profiling Kit (MiLaboratory) was used to make UMI-labeled 5' RACE TRB cDNA libraries. cDNA synthesis used the entire amount of extracted RNA, and PCR amplification then used the entire amount of cDNA produced. The libraries were made side by side, with each library going through the same number of PCR cycles. The authors' analysis ran thus. With a minimum of two reads required per UMI, MIGEC and MiXCR pulled out about 50,000 +/- 9,200 unique UMI-labeled TRB cDNA molecules from each library. On average, each library contained approximately 40,000 +/- 10,000 functional in-frame TRB CDR3 nucleotide clonotypes without stop codons. After each sample was downsampled to 5000 UMI-labeled TRB molecules, VDJtools was used to calculate diversity metrics such as normalized Shannon-Wiener and Chao1. VDJtools was used to calculate clonotype-size-weighted physicochemical properties of the central five CDR3 residues, namely interaction energy, strength, volume and Kidera factor 4. Each CDR3 protein sequence appears as one entry after TCRdb reprocessed the reads, and no DNA is included. Clone size and V and J calls follow TCRdb, not the original study. This specimen's table enumerates several thousand distinct CDR3 sequences. The leading ten clones occupy more than 1% of the sample.

Specimen: naive CXCR3+ CD8+ T cells from blood. Read against the paper, the sample's cell subset or site label means: CD45RO-CCR7+CD27+CD95- naive CD8+ T cells expressing CXCR3 (TNR3+). This sequence uses TRBV7-9 and TRBJ2-1; TCRdb's D call, TRBD2, is unchecked because there is no DNA. The TCR sequence derives from a human donor in good health. Some clones in this sample may be carry-over from other donors' samples. The CDR3 in this case is CASSRSGNEQFF. The full variable domain, completed from the reference TRBV7-9 and TRBJ2-1 proteins outside the CDR3, reads DTGVSQNPRHKITKRGQNVTFRCDPISEHNRLYWYRQTLGQGPEFLTYFQNEAQLEKSRLLSDRFSAERPKGSFSTLEIQRTEQGDSAMYLCASSRSGNEQFFGPGTRLTVL.